A single sample gave rise to the 20 T cell receptor beta chains below, sequenced in a study of beta chain features in type 1 diabetes. The investigators reverse transcribed all of the isolated RNA, so they sequenced expressed TCRB transcripts. The protocol was immunoSEQ multiplex PCR, while the TCRdb copy is restricted to in-frame clones and leaves out a portion. The sample has hundreds of thousands of clones; 30% are singletons. The sample comprised naive CD4+ T cells from blood. These receptors came from a man aged 18 to 29 in good health.

This clone was counted a few times. The V and J genes are TRBV4-2 and TRBJ2-7, with a tentative D call TRBD1 (5 bases). Germline lookup yields CDR1 LGHNA and CDR2 YNFKEQ. The V end lost 1 base, the J end lost 1 base, and 14 bases lay between the germline ends. The CDR3 covers 16 residues. The CDR3 is CASSQAAVDTSYEQYF. DNA of the CDR3: TGTGCCAGCAGCCAAGCCGCCGTGGACACATCCTACGAGCAGTACTTC.

The rearrangement joins TRBV29-1 to TRBJ2-1; 7 bases map to TRBD2. CDR3 size: 15 residues. Germline assignment: CDR1 SQVTM and CDR2 ANQGSEA. The trim removed 1 base at V and 3 bases at J, leaving 6 bases unmatched. The CDR3 DNA sequence: TGCAGCGTTGAAGGTCCTAGCGGAAACTACAATGAGCAGTTCTTC. The encoded protein is CSVEGPSGNYNEQFF.

The V gene is TRBV5-4, the J gene TRBJ2-4, with D tentatively TRBD1 or TRBD2 (5 bases each). V lost 4 bases and J lost 0, with 8 bases in between. The CDR3 length is 14 residues. Germline values: CDR1 SGHNT, CDR2 YYREEE (reference sequence). CDR3 residues: CASSLRGAKNIQYF. The CDR3 bases are TGTGCCAGCAGCCTGAGGGGAGCCAAAAACATTCAGTACTTC.

This clone was recorded a few times. The J gene is TRBJ2-7, the V gene TRBV10-3, with D perhaps TRBD1 or TRBD2 (5 bases each). V was cut by 8 bases and J by 7 bases, with 15 bases left in between. Looked up from germline, CDR1 is ENHRY and CDR2 is SYGVKD. This CDR3 has 12 residues. CDR3 nucleotide sequence: TGTGCCATCTCGGCGCTGGGGGAGGAGCAGTACTTC. Its translation: CAISALGEEQYF.

In this sample, this clone turned up a few times. Other DNA sequences in this sample translate to the same CDR3. J is TRBJ2-7 and V is TRBV7-9; D is undetermined. Between the trimmed V and J ends, which lost 1 base and 3 bases, there was a span of 7 bases. Germline V gives CDR1 SEHNR, CDR2 FQNEAQ (reference sequence). The CDR3 contains 13 residues. The CDR3 DNA follows: TGTGCCAGCAGCTTAGGTCAGTACTACGAGCAGTACTTC. Translating gives CASSLGQYYEQYF.

A few counts support this clone. The V call is TRBV12-5, the J call TRBJ2-7; 7 positions match TRBD1. Germline V gene data show CDR1 as LGHNT and CDR2 as FRNRAP. The CDR3 totals 14 residues. The ends lost 5 bases at V and 6 bases at J; junction bases unmatched: 10. The CDR3, as DNA: TGTGCTAGTGGTCCACCGGGACAGTCTCGCGAGCAGTACTTC. Translating it yields CASGPPGQSREQYF.

V gene TRBV4-1 combines with J gene TRBJ2-1, with TRBD1 identical over 7 bases. The CDR3 is 14 residues long. Germline CDR1 MGHRA, CDR2 YSYEKL. The V and J ends lost 6 bases and 5 bases, in that order; junction bases with no gene match: 7. The CDR3 nucleotides are TGCGCCAGCAGGAGACAGGGAGTGGACAATGAGCAGTTCTTC. Its translation: CASRRQGVDNEQFF.

This clone was seen only a few times. This chain joins TRBV4-1 and TRBJ2-1; D is possibly TRBD2 (5 bases). Trimming cost V 1 base and J 7 bases, with 14 bases left between them. Per the germline V gene, CDR1 is MGHRA and CDR2 is YSYEKL. The CDR3 spans 15 residues. CDR3 amino acids: CASSQVAGLRNEQFF. CDR3 nucleotides: TGCGCCAGCAGCCAAGTGGCGGGCTTGAGGAATGAGCAGTTCTTC.

This rearrangement joins TRBV28 to TRBJ2-7; the D is unclear. This CDR3 region has 15 residues. Trimming cost V 2 bases and J 0 bases, with 11 bases left between them. CDR1 is MDHEN, CDR2 SYDVKM, per germline. This CDR3 is CASSLSLFPSYEQYF. As DNA, the CDR3 is TGTGCCAGCAGTTTAAGCCTTTTCCCCTCCTACGAGCAGTACTTC.

This clone was picked up a small number of times. This rearrangement joins TRBV7-9 to TRBJ2-1, with 8 bases identical to TRBD2. The germline CDR1 and CDR2 sequences are SEHNR and FQNEAQ (reference sequence). This CDR3 spans 14 amino acids. Unmatched junction bases numbered 5, after V lost 5 bases and J lost 5 bases. The DNA of the CDR3 is TGTGCCAGCAGCCCGAGCGGGAGTGACAATGAGCAGTTCTTC. This codes for CASSPSGSDNEQFF.

The chain links TRBV6-5 to TRBJ2-3, with TRBD2 matching over 8 bases. The CDR3 totals 13 residues. Germline CDR1 and CDR2: MNHEY and SVGAGI. V shed 11 bases, J shed 1 base, and the junction held 5 bases outside the gene matches. The CDR3 sequence: CASSREGTDTQYF. The CDR3 nucleotides are TGTGCCTCCTCGCGGGAGGGCACAGATACGCAGTATTTT.

This clone appeared a few times. The chain links TRBV2 to TRBJ2-5, with 8 bases identical to TRBD2. The V gene end was trimmed by 2 bases and the J gene end by 1 base; junction bases not matched to a gene: 0. The germline CDR1 and CDR2 sequences are SNHLY and FYNNEI. The CDR3 consists of 14 residues. The CDR3 region has the DNA TGTGCCAGCAGTGAACTAGCGGGCCAAGAGACCCAGTACTTC. Translating it yields CASSELAGQETQYF.

J is TRBJ2-3 and V is TRBV13, with 7 nucleotides matching TRBD2. CDR1 is PRHDT and CDR2 is FYEKMQ in the germline V gene (reference sequence). With 5 bases clipped from V and 2 bases from J, the junction kept 10 bases outside the gene matches. The CDR3 is made up of 16 amino acids. The CDR3 reads CASSPLGREYTDTQYF. The CDR3 nucleotides read TGTGCCAGCAGCCCCCTTGGGCGGGAGTACACAGATACGCAGTATTTT.

This chain links TRBV7-2 with TRBJ2-3; 11 nucleotides align to TRBD2. With V trimmed by 5 bases and J by 3 bases, 7 bases remained unmatched. CDR1 and CDR2 (germline): SGHTA, FQGNSA. The CDR3 has 16 amino acids. The CDR3 bases are TGTGCCAGCAGCCGGGGACTAGCGGACCTAACAGATACGCAGTATTTT. This translates into CASSRGLADLTDTQYF.

CDR3 nucleotide sequence: TGCAGCGTCGTCGACAGGCCCCCCTACGAGCAGTACTTC. Encoded protein: CSVVDRPPYEQYF. The gene calls are TRBV29-1 and TRBJ2-7; a weak D match, TRBD1 (6 bases). V dropped 6 bases and J dropped 2 bases, with 14 bases sitting between them. The germline V gene has CDR1 SQVTM and CDR2 ANQGSEA. CDR3 size: 13 residues.

For the CDR3, the DNA is TGCGCCAGCAGTCAATCGGGGGAGCGCTCCTACAATGAGCAGTTCTTC. This gives the protein CASSQSGERSYNEQFF. The chain joins TRBV23-1 to TRBJ2-1; D might be TRBD1 or TRBD2, each matching 5 bases. TRBV23-1 is placed among ORFs of uncertain function. Deletions cut 0 bases from V and 0 bases from J, with 9 bases between. The CDR3 has 16 amino acids.

This chain links TRBV29-1 with TRBJ2-7, with 13 bases that match TRBD2. The CDR3 has 12 residues. Germline V gives CDR1 SQVTM, CDR2 ANQGSEA. The junction had 4 bases not matched to a gene; V was cut back by 4 bases and J by 10 bases. This CDR3 is CSVVTSGRAQYF. The DNA of the CDR3 is TGCAGCGTTGTTACTAGCGGGAGGGCCCAGTACTTC.

The CDR3 loop is CASSLRQNTGELFF. The CDR3 bases are TGTGCCAGCAGCTTACGGCAAAACACCGGGGAGCTGTTTTTT. The chain uses TRBV7-9 and TRBJ2-2; D gene unclear. Germline loops: CDR1 SEHNR, CDR2 FQNEAQ (reference sequence). The CDR3 has 14 amino acids. Trimming cost V 2 bases and J 2 bases, with 6 bases left between them. Based on the CDR3 plus reference TRBV7-9 and TRBJ2-2, the full variable domain is DTGVSQNPRHKITKRGQNVTFRCDPISEHNRLYWYRQTLGQGPEFLTYFQNEAQLEKSRLLSDRFSAERPKGSFSTLEIQRTEQGDSAMYLCASSLRQNTGELFFGEGSRLTVL.

This clone appeared a few times. This chain joins TRBV29-1 and TRBJ1-5; 9 bases match TRBD1. CDR1 and CDR2 from the germline V gene are SQVTM and ANQGSEA. Unmatched junction bases numbered 3, after V lost 5 bases and J lost 4 bases. CDR3 size: 13 residues. DNA of the CDR3: TGCAGCGTTCAGGACAGGGGAAATCAGCCCCAGCATTTT. Protein sequence: CSVQDRGNQPQHF.

The chain couples TRBV15 to TRBJ1-5; 7 nucleotides match TRBD1. With 0 bases clipped from V and 8 bases from J, the junction kept 7 bases outside the gene matches. CDR3 length: 15 amino acids. Looked up from germline, CDR1 is LNHNV and CDR2 is YYDKDF (reference sequence). CDR3 in DNA: TGTGCCACCAGCAGAGAACCGGCAGGGGGAGAGCCCCAGCATTTT. Residues: CATSREPAGGEPQHF.